The 9 T cell receptor beta chains below come from one sample, sequenced in a study of OX40 agonist ivuxolimab in advanced cancers. Produced via immunoSEQ multiplex PCR; TCRdb's table is partial and in-frame only. The table records fewer than 100,000 clones, roughly 90% of them present only once. The source material was CD4+ or CD8+ T cells sorted from blood, sampled in a trial of the OX40 agonist ivuxolimab. These receptors were obtained from an adult with an advanced solid tumor such as melanoma, head and neck, liver or kidney cancer.

V and J are TRBV6-4 and TRBJ2-5, with a possible D match to TRBD1 (6 bases). Trimming shortened V by 3 bases and J by 6 bases, and 17 bases separated the two germline ends. The CDR3 covers 15 residues. Germline lookup yields CDR1 MRHNA and CDR2 SNTAGT. The CDR3 here is CASSDPRGGRKTQYF. The DNA for the CDR3 is TGTGCCAGCAGTGATCCCCGAGGGGGACGGAAGACCCAGTACTTC.

This clone has just one count. The rearrangement uses TRBV4-1 and TRBJ1-2; 7 bases agree with TRBD1. CDR3 length: 16 amino acids. Trimming removed 0 bases from V and 2 bases from J; junction bases left unmatched: 6. The germline V gene has CDR1 MGHRA and CDR2 YSYEKL. The DNA for the CDR3 is TGCGCCAGCAGCCAAGATGCGGGACAGAAAAACTATGGCTACACCTTC. Translating gives CASSQDAGQKNYGYTF.

J is TRBJ1-2 and V is TRBV9; maybe TRBD1 (6 bases). CDR3 length equals 16 residues. The V end was cut by 4 bases, the J end by 4 bases, with 20 bases between. Germline-derived CDR1 and CDR2 are SGDLS and YYNGEE. Here the CDR3 reads CASSLRGGGEGYGYTF. The CDR3 coding sequence is TGTGCCAGCAGCCTCAGGGGAGGGGGTGAGGGCTATGGCTACACCTTC.

The gene calls are TRBV10-3 and TRBJ1-1; D unclear. CDR1 and CDR2 from the germline V gene are ENHRY and SYGVKD. CDR3 size: 13 residues. V lost 4 bases and J 0 bases, leaving 6 bases between the germline ends. DNA of the CDR3: TGTGCCATCAGTGGGGTCATGAACACTGAAGCTTTCTTT. Its protein is CAISGVMNTEAFF.

This chain joins TRBV9 and TRBJ1-1; D is ambiguous. The CDR3 extends over 12 amino acids. Trimming stripped 4 bases from V and 2 bases from J, with 6 bases between. CDR1 is SGDLS and CDR2 is YYNGEE in the germline V gene. The CDR3 sequence is CASSKGNTEAFF. The CDR3 region has the DNA TGTGCCAGCAGCAAGGGTAACACTGAAGCTTTCTTT.

This chain links TRBV5-1 with TRBJ2-1; D might be TRBD1 (6 bases). The CDR3 is 13 amino acids. CDR1 and CDR2 from the germline V gene are SGHRS and YFSETQ. V was clipped by 2 bases and J by 7 bases, with 10 bases between them. The CDR3 DNA sequence: TGCGCCAGCAGCTTAGACAGGTATAATGAGCAGTTCTTC. Translation gives CASSLDRYNEQFF.

The chain carries TRBV7-6 and TRBJ2-2, with D unclear. This CDR3 region has 11 residues. The germline CDR1 and CDR2 sequences are SGHVS and FNYEAQ. Trimming cost V 0 bases and J 7 bases, with 0 bases left between them. CDR3: CASSLAGELFF. The CDR3 region has the DNA TGTGCCAGCAGCTTAGCCGGGGAGCTGTTTTTT.

This rearrangement joins TRBV4-1 to TRBJ2-7; D gene uncertain. This CDR3 spans 14 amino acids. CDR1 and CDR2 from the germline V gene are MGHRA and YSYEKL. Trimming removed 1 base at V and 3 bases at J, with 10 bases between. The CDR3 here is CASSQGGSLYEQYF. The CDR3 DNA reads as TGCGCCAGCAGCCAAGGTGGCAGCCTCTACGAGCAGTACTTC.

The chain combines TRBV25-1 with TRBJ2-5; perhaps D is TRBD1 or TRBD2 (5 bases each). Germline lookup yields CDR1 MGHDK and CDR2 SYGVNS. The CDR3 is made up of 15 amino acids. Trimming pared 3 bases from V and 5 bases from J, leaving 16 bases between. CDR3 sequence reads: CASSDRRGAGETQYF. The CDR3 nucleotides are TGTGCCAGCAGTGATCGAAGAGGGGCCGGGGAGACCCAGTACTTC. Supplemented by reference TRBV25-1 and TRBJ2-5, the full variable domain reads EADIYQTPRYLVIGTGKKITLECSQTMGHDKMYWYQQDPGMELHLIHYSYGVNSTEKGDLSSESTVSRIRTEHFPLTLESARPSHTSQYLCASSDRRGAGETQYFGPGTRLLVL.